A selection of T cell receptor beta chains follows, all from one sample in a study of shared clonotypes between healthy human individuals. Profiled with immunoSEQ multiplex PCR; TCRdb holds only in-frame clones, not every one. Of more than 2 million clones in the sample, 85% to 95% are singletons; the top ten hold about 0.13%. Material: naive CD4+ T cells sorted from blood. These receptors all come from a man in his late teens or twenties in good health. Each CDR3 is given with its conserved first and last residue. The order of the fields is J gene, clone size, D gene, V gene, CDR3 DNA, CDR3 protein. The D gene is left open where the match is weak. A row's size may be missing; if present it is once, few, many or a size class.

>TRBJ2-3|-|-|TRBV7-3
TGTGCCAGCAGTTCTCGGGACTCCCCGGGTACGCAGTATTTT
CASSSRDSPGTQYF
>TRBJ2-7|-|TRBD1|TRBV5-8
TGTGCCAGCAGCCCGCAGGGGGTTTACGAGCAGTACTTC
CASSPQGVYEQYF
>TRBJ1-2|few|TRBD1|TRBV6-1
TGTGCCAGTTGGACAGGGGAGATAGTATTTGGCTACACCTTC
CASWTGEIVFGYTF
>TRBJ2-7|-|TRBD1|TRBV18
TGTGCCAGCTCACCAAGACAGGGCCGGAGCAACGAGCAGTACTTC
CASSPRQGRSNEQYF
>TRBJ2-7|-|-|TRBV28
TGTGCCAGCAGTTTATTTAACAGGGAGTCTGGCGAGCAGTACTTC
CASSLFNRESGEQYF
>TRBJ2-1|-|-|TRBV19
TGTGCCAGTAGTATTGCCCGATCCTCATACAATGAGCAGTTCTTC
CASSIARSSYNEQFF
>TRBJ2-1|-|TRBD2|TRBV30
TGTGCCTTAGCGGGAGCCCACAATGAGCAGTTCTTC
CALAGAHNEQFF
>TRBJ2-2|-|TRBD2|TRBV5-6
TGTGCCAGCAGCTTGGAGTGGACTAGCGGGAGGGCCCTCACCGGGGAGCTGTTTTTT
CASSLEWTSGRALTGELFF
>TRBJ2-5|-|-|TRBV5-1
TGCGCCAGCACCCAAGGGGGCCAAGAGACCCAGTACTTC
CASTQGGQETQYF
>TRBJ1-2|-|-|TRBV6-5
TGTGCCAGCAGTGAAGGGAACGGCTACACCTTC
CASSEGNGYTF
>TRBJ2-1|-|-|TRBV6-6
TGTGCCAGCAGTTCCCAAAAAGCGGGCCCCTACAATGAGCAGTTCTTC
CASSSQKAGPYNEQFF